One and the same sample provided the 25 T cell receptor beta chains below, sequenced in a study of CD8+ T cells in alopecia areata. As the sequencing template, cDNA was produced by extracting RNA and reverse transcribing it. Using immunoSEQ multiplex PCR, the repertoire was profiled, and TCRdb retains in-frame clones only, with some absent. Of roughly 220,000 clones in the sample, under 40% were seen once. Treatment denoted: oral pan-JAK inhibitor, 5-10 mg twice daily. This sample comprised CD4+ T cells sorted from blood, obtained at week 34, from a patient treated with tofacitinib. The receptors come from a human donor with alopecia areata.

This sequence joins TRBV4-1 and TRBJ1-1; TRBD1 is a possible D gene (5 bases). Germline CDR1 is MGHRA and CDR2 is YSYEKL. The CDR3 covers 15 residues. Trimming stripped 2 bases from V and 0 bases from J, with 10 bases between. CDR3 protein: CASSQRTSLNTEAFF. The CDR3 nucleotides read TGCGCCAGCAGCCAACGGACATCTCTGAACACTGAAGCTTTCTTT.

This chain joins TRBV5-6 and TRBJ1-1; 9 nucleotides line up with TRBD1. This CDR3 region has 15 residues. V gave up 4 bases and J gave up 1 base; unmatched junction bases: 5. The germline V gene encodes CDR1 SGHDT and CDR2 YYEEEE. CDR3: CASSPTGGWNTEAFF. CDR3 sequence (DNA): TGTGCCAGCAGCCCTACAGGGGGCTGGAACACTGAAGCTTTCTTT.

This rearrangement joins TRBV9 to TRBJ2-1; 7 bases align to TRBD1. After removal of 4 bases from V and 5 bases from J, the junction contained 12 bases not matched to a gene. CDR3 length equals 16 residues. CDR1 is SGDLS and CDR2 is YYNGEE in the germline V gene. The CDR3 DNA reads TGTGCCAGCAGCCCACCTAGGGGGCGGCCTAACAATGAGCAGTTCTTC. This gives the protein CASSPPRGRPNNEQFF.

This clone was detected only a few times. The rearrangement uses TRBV29-1 and TRBJ1-5, with D possibly being TRBD1 (5 bases). CDR1 is SQVTM and CDR2 is ANQGSEA in the germline V gene. V was cut by 4 bases and J by 4 bases, with 11 bases left in between. The CDR3 sequence is 13 residues long. The CDR3 reads CSVGMAGNQPQHF. The CDR3 DNA reads as TGCAGCGTTGGCATGGCAGGGAATCAGCCCCAGCATTTT.

This chain connects TRBV5-1 to TRBJ2-7; the D gene is possibly TRBD1 (8 bases). From germline, CDR1 is SGHRS and CDR2 YFSETQ. Between the trimmed V and J ends, which lost 1 base and 1 base, there was a span of 18 bases. The CDR3 loop spans 17 amino acids. The CDR3 nucleotides read TGCGCCAGCAGCTTGTCTCCCGGGGGGACAGGTTCCTACGAGCAGTACTTC. The encoded protein is CASSLSPGGTGSYEQYF.

The CDR3 is CAWNWREVPGELFF. CDR3 nucleotides: TGTGCCTGGAATTGGCGGGAGGTCCCCGGGGAGCTGTTTTTT. The chain recombines TRBV30 with TRBJ2-2; 8 bases agree with TRBD2. From germline, CDR1 is GTSNPN and CDR2 SVGIG (reference sequence). The length of the CDR3 is 14 residues. V gave up 4 bases and J gave up 6 bases; unmatched junction bases: 7. Full variable domain (outside the CDR3, taken from reference TRBV30 and TRBJ2-2): SQTIHQWPATLVQPVGSPLSLECTVEGTSNPNLYWYRQAAGRGLQLLFYSVGIGQISSEVPQNLSASRPQDRQFILSSKKLLLSDSGFYLCAWNWREVPGELFFGEGSRLTVL.

This clone was counted many times. The J gene is TRBJ2-2, the V gene TRBV2; 7 bases map to TRBD1. This CDR3 has 15 amino acids. The V gene end was trimmed by 1 base and the J gene end by 4 bases; junction bases not matched to a gene: 3. Germline values: CDR1 SNHLY, CDR2 FYNNEI. CDR3 residues: CASSEEGAGTGELFF. The CDR3 bases are TGTGCCAGCAGTGAAGAGGGGGCAGGCACCGGGGAGCTGTTTTTT.

This chain joins TRBV6-1 and TRBJ2-7; a weak D match, TRBD1 (6 bases). Germline values: CDR1 MNHNS, CDR2 SASEGT. Trimming shortened V by 5 bases and J by 4 bases, and 12 bases separated the two germline ends. The CDR3 length is 13 residues. The chain's CDR3 is CASSPSRGYEQYF. The CDR3 nucleotides are TGTGCCAGCAGTCCCAGCAGGGGTTACGAGCAGTACTTC.

The V gene is TRBV6-5, the J gene TRBJ2-7; D is possibly TRBD1 (5 bases). This CDR3 is built from 12 residues. In germline, CDR1 is MNHEY, CDR2 SVGAGI. Trimming removed 4 bases at V and 4 bases at J, with 8 bases between. CDR3 region: CASSSRAYEQYF. The DNA for the CDR3 is TGTGCCAGCAGTTCCAGGGCGTACGAGCAGTACTTC.

The chain combines TRBV19 with TRBJ2-1; 11 bases are a match to TRBD1. The CDR3 loop spans 17 amino acids. In germline, CDR1 is LNHDA, CDR2 SQIVND (reference sequence). V dropped 5 bases and J dropped 2; count of bases not matched to a gene: 8. CDR3 loop: CASSSLEGQGAYNEQFF. CDR3 DNA sequence: TGTGCCAGTAGTTCCCTTGAGGGACAGGGGGCCTACAATGAGCAGTTCTTC. Full variable domain (rest looked up from reference TRBV19 and TRBJ2-1): DGGITQSPKYLFRKEGQNVTLSCEQNLNHDAMYWYRQDPGQGLRLIYYSQIVNDFQKGDIAEGYSVSREKKESFPLTVTSAQKNPTAFYLCASSSLEGQGAYNEQFFGPGTRLTVL.

The chain has TRBV6-6 and TRBJ1-6, with D perhaps TRBD1 (6 bases). The CDR3 extends over 15 amino acids. Germline V gene sequence: CDR1 MNHNY, CDR2 SVGAGI (reference sequence). Trimming pared 7 bases from V and 6 bases from J, leaving 16 bases between. As DNA, the CDR3 is TGTGCCAGCACCCACCGGGACACCACTAATTCACCCCTCCACTTT. Translated, it gives CASTHRDTTNSPLHF.

This rearrangement joins TRBV7-2 to TRBJ2-5; weak D call: TRBD1 (5 bases). This CDR3 is built from 15 residues. V lost 2 bases and J 5 bases, leaving 15 bases between the germline ends. Germline CDR1 and CDR2: SGHTA and FQGNSA. CDR3 nucleotide sequence: TGTGCCAGCAGCTTAAGCCCGACAGCCGGGGAGACCCAGTACTTC. Protein product: CASSLSPTAGETQYF.

The chain carries TRBV7-9 and TRBJ2-1, with D perhaps matching TRBD1 (5 bases). V gave up 0 bases and J gave up 1 base, with 13 bases separating them. The CDR3 runs 17 residues. Germline CDR1 is SEHNR and CDR2 is FQNEAQ (reference sequence). CDR3 sequence reads: CASSLARLGQSYNEQFF. The CDR3 region has the DNA TGTGCCAGCAGCTTAGCGCGCTTGGGGCAGTCCTACAATGAGCAGTTCTTC.

V gene TRBV29-1 combines with J gene TRBJ1-2, with 12 bases aligning to TRBD1. The CDR3 consists of 14 residues. The germline gives CDR1 SQVTM, CDR2 ANQGSEA. With 6 bases clipped from V and 5 bases from J, the junction kept 7 bases outside the gene matches. The CDR3 DNA reads as TGCAGCGTGGGACAGGGGGCCTCAATATATGGCTACACCTTC. Translating it yields CSVGQGASIYGYTF.

The chain links TRBV6-6 to TRBJ1-1; 8 bases are a match to TRBD1. Germline CDR1 is MNHNY and CDR2 is SVGAGI (reference sequence). The CDR3 runs to 14 residues. Trimming at V came to 4 bases and at J to 4 bases, leaving 5 bases not matched to a gene. The CDR3 loop reads CASSWGGTGTEAFF. The DNA for the CDR3 is TGTGCCAGCAGTTGGGGGGGGACAGGCACTGAAGCTTTCTTT.

The chain links TRBV5-1 to TRBJ2-5, with TRBD1 identical over 7 bases. The CDR3 totals 14 residues. The germline CDR1 and CDR2 sequences are SGHRS and YFSETQ. The ends lost 3 bases at V and 1 base at J; junction bases unmatched: 3. This chain's CDR3 is CASSWGQSQETQYF. The DNA of the CDR3 is TGCGCCAGCAGCTGGGGACAGTCCCAAGAGACCCAGTACTTC.

This clone was observed a few times. This chain uses TRBV6-1 with TRBJ2-6; tentatively, D is TRBD1 (6 bases). V was trimmed by 4 bases and J by 0 bases, leaving 10 bases between them. The CDR3 spans 16 residues. The germline gives CDR1 MNHNS, CDR2 SASEGT. In nucleotides, the CDR3 is TGTGCCAGCAGTGGACAGGCGAACTCTGGGGCCAACGTCCTGACTTTC. It specifies CASSGQANSGANVLTF.

This clone was observed a handful of times. The chain recombines TRBV29-1 with TRBJ2-3, with 7 nucleotides matching TRBD2. CDR3 length: 16 residues. Losses at the gene ends were 6 bases for V and 4 bases for J; bases not matched to a gene: 16. Germline CDR1 reads SQVTM; CDR2 reads ANQGSEA. The CDR3 protein is CSVVRLGGSGSDTQYF. In DNA form, the CDR3 reads TGCAGCGTCGTTAGACTGGGGGGGTCGGGCTCAGATACGCAGTATTTT.

This clone was detected once. This sequence joins TRBV9 and TRBJ2-1, with D hard to call. The V end was cut by 4 bases, the J end by 9 bases, with 20 bases between. Looked up from germline, CDR1 is SGDLS and CDR2 is YYNGEE. The CDR3 runs 15 residues. CDR3 residues: CASSQLSRTAVEQFF. The CDR3 DNA reads TGTGCCAGCAGCCAACTATCCCGGACGGCGGTTGAGCAGTTCTTC.

The chain links TRBV29-1 to TRBJ1-1; D not resolved. The germline CDR1 and CDR2 sequences are SQVTM and ANQGSEA. The germline V and J ends were trimmed by 6 bases and 7 bases, with 15 bases remaining between them. This CDR3 comprises 12 residues. The CDR3 region has the DNA TGCAGCGTGCATGAACTGGCGAGTGAAGCTTTCTTT. Translated: CSVHELASEAFF.

This sequence joins TRBV14 and TRBJ2-7, with TRBD2 matching over 7 bases. Trimming cost V 0 bases and J 6 bases; bases outside gene matches: 8. Germline V lookup: CDR1 SGHDN, CDR2 FVKESK. The CDR3 is 15 amino acids. CDR3 in amino acids: CASSQDWTRSAEQYF. Written as DNA, the CDR3 is TGTGCCAGCAGCCAAGACTGGACTAGATCGGCCGAGCAGTACTTC.

This clone was observed a handful of times. The CDR3 DNA follows: TGTGCCAGCAGCTCCGTCCGGGGACATCCTGGGGAGCTGTTTTTT. Translated, it gives CASSSVRGHPGELFF. The V call is TRBV11-2, the J call TRBJ2-2; tentatively, D is TRBD1 (6 bases). Germline assignment: CDR1 SGHAT and CDR2 FQNNGV. CDR3 length equals 15 residues. V lost 4 bases and J lost 8, with 17 bases in between.

The chain joins TRBV7-2 to TRBJ2-5; the D gene could be TRBD1 or TRBD2 (5 bases each). The germline V and J ends were trimmed by 5 bases and 7 bases, with 14 bases remaining between them. Per germline, CDR1 SGHTA and CDR2 FQGNSA. The CDR3 is made up of 13 amino acids. DNA of the CDR3: TGTGCCAGCAGCGTACCGGGACGGTGGACCCAGTACTTC. Translating it yields CASSVPGRWTQYF.

This clone was seen a handful of times. The rearrangement joins TRBV18 to TRBJ2-1, with 14 bases identical to TRBD2. CDR1 is KGHSH and CDR2 is LQKENI in the germline V gene. After removal of 6 bases from V and 3 bases from J, the junction contained 1 base not matched to a gene. This CDR3 has 15 residues. Here the CDR3 DNA reads TGTGCCAGCTCCGGGACTAGCGGGAGCTACAATGAGCAGTTCTTC. Translation: CASSGTSGSYNEQFF.

CDR3 coding DNA: TGTGCCAGCAGTGTTCGTGGCGGGAGGGCCATTGAGACCCAGTACTTC. This translates into CASSVRGGRAIETQYF. The chain uses TRBV25-1 and TRBJ2-5, with TRBD2 identical over 9 bases. CDR1 and CDR2 from the germline V gene are MGHDK and SYGVNS. The CDR3 runs 16 residues. Unmatched junction bases numbered 11, after V lost 4 bases and J lost 5 bases.